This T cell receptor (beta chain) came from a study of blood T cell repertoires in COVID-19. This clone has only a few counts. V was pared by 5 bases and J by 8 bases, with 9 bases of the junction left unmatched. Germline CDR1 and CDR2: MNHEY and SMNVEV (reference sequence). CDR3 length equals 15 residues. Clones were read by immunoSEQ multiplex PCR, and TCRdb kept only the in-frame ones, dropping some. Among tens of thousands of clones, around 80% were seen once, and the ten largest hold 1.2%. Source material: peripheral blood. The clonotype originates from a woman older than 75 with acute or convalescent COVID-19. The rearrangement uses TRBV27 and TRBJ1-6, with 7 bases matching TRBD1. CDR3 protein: CASSPQTGNDSPLHF. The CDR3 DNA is TGTGCCAGCAGTCCCCAGACAGGGAATGATTCACCCCTCCACTTT.